This T cell receptor (beta chain) was found in a study of shared clonotypes between healthy human individuals. Overall study results and limits: Some clonotypes were shared by all four sorted-subset donors, while others were not shared. The non-shared ones had lower generation probabilities than the shared ones.

Germline V gene sequence: CDR1 SEHNR, CDR2 FQNEAQ (reference sequence). Trimming took off 2 bases at V and 6 bases at J, with 11 bases between the two ends. The CDR3 has 15 amino acids. Generated by immunoSEQ multiplex PCR, the TCRdb table keeps only in-frame clones and is missing some. The data show over a million clones, roughly 96% seen once. On this clone itself: The antigen is undetermined.

The clonotype comes from a man aged 25-40 years in good health. The chain employs TRBV7-9 and TRBJ2-6; D is unclear. Sequencing was done on a sample of naive CD4+ T cells sorted from blood. Subset indicated: CD45RA+ positively selected. For the CDR3, the DNA is TGTGCCAGCAGCTTAACACACTCGGCGGCCAACGTCCTGACTTTC. It is translated as CASSLTHSAANVLTF.